The 12 T cell receptor beta chains below all came from one sample that was sequenced in a study of T cell repertoires in cytomegalovirus infection. A single record per CDR3 protein comes from TCRdb applying MiXCR to the reads. The repertoire consists of almost 500,000 distinct CDR3 sequences, with approximately 10% occurring once and the leading ten covering around 9.6%. The sample taken for sequencing was PBMCs. The receptors shown here come from a human donor in good health (CMV status not recorded). Some clones in this sample may be carry-over from other donors' samples.

The chain links TRBV20-1 to TRBJ1-4; 9 positions agree with TRBD1. V trimming: 6 bases; J trimming: 5 bases; junction bases outside the gene matches: 10. The CDR3 covers 15 residues. Germline V gene data show CDR1 as DFQATT and CDR2 as SNEGSKA (reference sequence). In DNA, the CDR3 is TGCAGTGCGAAACCTCCGGGACAGGGAAATGAAAAACTGTTTTTT. Amino acids: CSAKPPGQGNEKLFF.

The rearrangement uses TRBV11-1 and TRBJ2-1; 9 bases agree with TRBD1. CDR3 size: 13 residues. The ends lost 3 bases at V and 15 bases at J; junction bases unmatched: 9. The V gene's germline CDR1 is SGHAT and CDR2 FQDESV (reference sequence). As DNA, the CDR3 is TGTGCCAGCAGCTTGGATGGACAGGGGAATTGGTTCTTC. It specifies CASSLDGQGNWFF.

The sample holds many counts of this clonotype. V and J are TRBV11-2 and TRBJ2-1; 10 bases fit TRBD2. The CDR3 covers 17 residues. Trimming took 4 bases from V and 7 from J; bases not matched to a gene: 13. The V gene's germline CDR1 is SGHAT and CDR2 FQNNGV. The CDR3 sequence is CASSSGGAGGPRNEQFF. CDR3 in DNA: TGTGCCAGCAGCTCGGGGGGAGCGGGAGGGCCTCGGAATGAGCAGTTCTTC.

CDR3 nucleotide sequence: TGTGCCAGCAGCCCCGGACTAGCCCCTCTCTACAATGAGCAGTTCTTC. Its translation is CASSPGLAPLYNEQFF. This rearrangement joins TRBV6-2 or TRBV6-3 to TRBJ2-1; the match to TRBD2 covers 8 bases. J lost 3 bases, V lost 6 bases, and 10 bases had no gene match. The CDR3 extends over 16 amino acids. Germline CDR1 is MNHEY and CDR2 is SVGEGT.

This chain joins TRBV19 and TRBJ2-3; perhaps TRBD1 as D (7 bases). Trimming stripped 3 bases from V and 3 bases from J, with 10 bases between. In germline, CDR1 is LNHDA, CDR2 SQIVND (reference sequence). The CDR3 consists of 14 residues. The CDR3 DNA sequence: TGTGCCAGTAGTATTCCAGGGGGGACAGATACGCAGTATTTT. Translated: CASSIPGGTDTQYF.

This clonotype was seen at least ten times. The chain employs TRBV10-3 and TRBJ2-7, with D tentatively TRBD1 (6 bases). CDR1 ENHRY and CDR2 SYGVKD come from the germline V gene. CDR3 size: 14 residues. V was pared by 4 bases and J by 6 bases, with 16 bases between. CDR3 DNA sequence: TGTGCCATCAGTGGGCAGGGGCTAACTGCCGAGCAGTACTTC. This gives the protein CAISGQGLTAEQYF.

The rearrangement links TRBV29-1 to TRBJ2-1; 7 nucleotides align to TRBD1. Germline V lookup: CDR1 SQVTM, CDR2 ANQGSEA. The CDR3 length is 12 residues. The junction had 2 bases not matched to a gene; V was cut back by 7 bases and J by 2 bases. CDR3 coding DNA: TGCAGCGACGGGACAGCCTACAATGAGCAGTTCTTC. It encodes CSDGTAYNEQFF.

The V gene is TRBV7-6, the J gene TRBJ2-1, with 12 positions matching TRBD2. The junction had 10 bases not matched to a gene; V was cut back by 7 bases and J by 9 bases. The CDR3 sequence is 15 residues long. CDR1 and CDR2 (germline): SGHVS, FNYEAQ. This CDR3 reads CASTSGLAGPSEQFF. The DNA of the CDR3 is TGTGCCAGCACCTCCGGACTAGCGGGGCCCAGTGAGCAGTTCTTC.

The rearrangement uses TRBV3-1 and TRBJ2-5; possibly TRBD2 for D (6 bases). Germline V CDR1 and CDR2: LGHDT, YNNKEL (reference sequence). The CDR3 totals 16 residues. Trimming took off 4 bases at V and 4 bases at J, with 19 bases between the two ends. This CDR3 is CASSPSPGRGGETQYF. Written as DNA, the CDR3 is TGTGCCAGCAGCCCGTCCCCGGGGCGGGGAGGAGAGACCCAGTACTTC.

This rearrangement joins TRBV2 to TRBJ2-7; D may be TRBD2 (5 bases). The CDR3 runs to 12 residues. V shed 8 bases and J shed 3 bases, with 11 bases lying between them. Germline assignment: CDR1 SNHLY and CDR2 FYNNEI. DNA of the CDR3: TGTGCCAGCGGGGAGACAAACTACGAGCAGTACTTC. Amino acids: CASGETNYEQYF.

This clonotype has only a few counts. This chain links TRBV2 with TRBJ1-2; the D is unclear. The CDR3 is 12 amino acids. Per the germline V gene, CDR1 is SNHLY and CDR2 is FYNNEI. Trimming pared 8 bases from V and 3 bases from J, leaving 10 bases between. In nucleotides, the CDR3 is TGTGCCAGCCAAGAGGTTGACTATGGCTACACCTTC. Translating gives CASQEVDYGYTF. Based on the CDR3 plus reference TRBV2 and TRBJ1-2, the full variable domain is EPEVTQTPSHQVTQMGQEVILRCVPISNHLYFYWYRQILGQKVEFLVSFYNNEISEKSEIFDDQFSVERPDGSNFTLKIRSTKLEDSAMYFCASQEVDYGYTFGSGTRLTVV.

The chain employs TRBV20-1 and TRBJ2-1; 12 bases agree with TRBD2. J gave up 9 bases and V 7 bases, and 10 bases lay outside the gene matches. The CDR3 runs 14 residues. Germline CDR1 DFQATT, CDR2 SNEGSKA (reference sequence). The CDR3 sequence: CSGSGLAGVGEQFF. The CDR3 bases are TGCAGTGGGTCGGGACTAGCGGGTGTAGGTGAGCAGTTCTTC.